This TCR beta chain was recovered during a study of blood T cell repertoires in COVID-19. Data came from immunoSEQ multiplex PCR; TCRdb stores just in-frame clones and leaves some out. The sample carries about 83,000 clones, roughly 90% recorded once. Trimming shortened V by 7 bases and J by 1 base, and 10 bases separated the two germline ends. CDR3 length equals 13 residues. Germline loops: CDR1 SNHLY, CDR2 FYNNEI. This sequence was found in a woman between 45 and 65 years old with active or convalescent COVID-19. The chain joins TRBV2 to TRBJ1-1; weak D call: TRBD1 (5 bases). The sample comprised peripheral blood. CDR3: CASTLTGNTEAFF. CDR3 nucleotides: TGTGCCAGCACTCTAACAGGGAACACTGAAGCTTTCTTT. Full variable domain (remainder filled in from reference TRBV2 and TRBJ1-1): EPEVTQTPSHQVTQMGQEVILRCVPISNHLYFYWYRQILGQKVEFLVSFYNNEISEKSEIFDDQFSVERPDGSNFTLKIRSTKLEDSAMYFCASTLTGNTEAFFGQGTRLTVV.